One sample yielded the 7 T cell receptor beta chains listed below, sequenced in a study of cytotoxic CD8 clonotypes in ibrutinib-treated CLL. TCRdb keeps only in-frame clones here, not all; method: immunoSEQ multiplex PCR. The repertoire holds approximately 170,000 clones, roughly 88% seen once, with 3% to 3.5% in the top ten. The source was PBMCs, collected at disease progression, from a patient treated with ibrutinib. The source is a human donor with chronic lymphocytic leukemia.

V usage is TRBV29-1 and J usage is TRBJ2-2, with D maybe TRBD1 (5 bases). The CDR3 consists of 13 residues. Trimming stripped 4 bases from V and 7 bases from J, with 13 bases between. CDR1 is SQVTM and CDR2 is ANQGSEA in the germline V gene. The CDR3 loop is CSVGHTGHGELFF. As DNA, the CDR3 is TGCAGCGTTGGACACACAGGCCACGGGGAGCTGTTTTTT.

The J gene is TRBJ2-2, the V gene TRBV4-3; D not certain. V was pared by 0 bases and J by 7 bases, with 9 bases between. Germline CDR1 LGHNA, CDR2 YSLEER. The CDR3 consists of 14 residues. As DNA, the CDR3 is TGCGCCAGCAGCCAAGAACGGTTGAACGGGGAGCTGTTTTTT. Amino acids: CASSQERLNGELFF.

This clone showed up just once. The genes are TRBV5-1 and TRBJ1-4; 9 bases match TRBD1. Losses at the gene ends were 0 bases for V and 5 bases for J; bases not matched to a gene: 11. The CDR3 spans 18 residues. Germline V lookup: CDR1 SGHRS, CDR2 YFSETQ. The CDR3 here is CASSLGTGVLSANEKLFF. CDR3 in DNA: TGCGCCAGCAGCTTGGGGACAGGGGTCCTATCAGCAAATGAAAAACTGTTTTTT.

The V call is TRBV14, the J call TRBJ2-2; the D is unclear. Per germline, CDR1 SGHDN and CDR2 FVKESK. V shed 0 bases and J shed 0 bases, with 2 bases lying between them. This CDR3 has 14 residues. CDR3 region: CASSQDANTGELFF. The CDR3 nucleotides are TGTGCCAGCAGCCAAGACGCGAACACCGGGGAGCTGTTTTTT.

V is TRBV7-2 and J is TRBJ1-5; maybe TRBD1 (5 bases). CDR1 and CDR2 (germline): SGHTA, FQGNSA. This CDR3 is 16 amino acids long. V lost 1 base to trimming and J lost 5 bases, with 15 bases between them. DNA for the CDR3: TGTGCCAGCAGCTTAGTTTATGGGGGAAGGGATCAGCCCCAGCATTTT. It translates to CASSLVYGGRDQPQHF. Full variable domain (rest looked up from reference TRBV7-2 and TRBJ1-5): GAGVSQSPSNKVTEKGKDVELRCDPISGHTALYWYRQSLGQGLEFLIYFQGNSAPDKSGLPSDRFSAERTGGSVSTLTIQRTQQEDSAVYLCASSLVYGGRDQPQHFGDGTRLSIL.

The chain combines TRBV7-8 with TRBJ2-7; perhaps TRBD2 as D (5 bases). The CDR3 length is 13 residues. Per germline, CDR1 SGHVS and CDR2 FQNEAQ. V lost 6 bases to trimming and J lost 6 bases, with 15 bases between them. The DNA of the CDR3 is TGTGCCAGCAGTTGGGAGACAATCTTCGAGCAGTACTTC. This encodes CASSWETIFEQYF.

V gene TRBV6-1 combines with J gene TRBJ2-1; no definite D call. This CDR3 is 11 amino acids long. With 2 bases removed from V and 10 bases from J, the gap between germline ends came to 6 bases. Looked up from germline, CDR1 is MNHNS and CDR2 is SASEGT. The chain's CDR3 is CASSEFGEQFF. The CDR3 DNA reads TGTGCCAGCAGTGAATTTGGGGAGCAGTTCTTC.